This entry features one T cell receptor beta chain sequence. Assay: immunoSEQ multiplex PCR; the TCRdb copy retains only in-frame clones and omits some. The table lists 310,000 or so clones, over 80% of them singletons. The ends lost 4 bases at V and 4 bases at J; junction bases unmatched: 15. CDR1 is MNHEY, CDR2 SVGEGT, per germline. This CDR3 region has 17 residues. This sample was taken from a study of blood T cell repertoires in COVID-19. Study details: The United States, Italy and Spain were the sources of the acute and convalescent COVID-19 samples. From T cells, B-cell-depleted T cells, or PBMCs came the material, which was cDNA or gDNA.

Enrolled through a virtual design, the participants were between 18 and 89 years of age and came from about two dozen US areas. All recovered Cohort 3 donors got two negative PCRs, got clearance, or saw symptom resolution. Material for sequencing was PBMCs or T cells enriched from blood (not recorded which). The rearrangement links TRBV6-2 or TRBV6-3 to TRBJ1-1; 7 nucleotides match TRBD1. This TCR was sampled from a woman aged 18-30 years who had recovered from COVID-19. The CDR3 loop reads CASSSNRGVGFGTEAFF. CDR3 DNA: TGTGCCAGCAGTTCGAACAGGGGAGTGGGTTTCGGCACTGAAGCTTTCTTT.